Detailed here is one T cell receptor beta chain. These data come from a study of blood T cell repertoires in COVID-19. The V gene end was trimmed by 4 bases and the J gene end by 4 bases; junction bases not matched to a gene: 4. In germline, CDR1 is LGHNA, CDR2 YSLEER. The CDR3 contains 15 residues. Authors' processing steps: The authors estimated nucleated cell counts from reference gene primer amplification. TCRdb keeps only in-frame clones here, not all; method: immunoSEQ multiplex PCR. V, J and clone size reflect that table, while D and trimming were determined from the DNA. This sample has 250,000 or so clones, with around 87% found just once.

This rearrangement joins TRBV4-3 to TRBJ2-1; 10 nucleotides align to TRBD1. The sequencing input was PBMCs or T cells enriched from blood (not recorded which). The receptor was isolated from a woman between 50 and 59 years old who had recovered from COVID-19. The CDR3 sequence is CASSPGTGVYNEQFF. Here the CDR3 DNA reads TGCGCCAGCAGCCCTGGGACAGGGGTATACAATGAGCAGTTCTTC.